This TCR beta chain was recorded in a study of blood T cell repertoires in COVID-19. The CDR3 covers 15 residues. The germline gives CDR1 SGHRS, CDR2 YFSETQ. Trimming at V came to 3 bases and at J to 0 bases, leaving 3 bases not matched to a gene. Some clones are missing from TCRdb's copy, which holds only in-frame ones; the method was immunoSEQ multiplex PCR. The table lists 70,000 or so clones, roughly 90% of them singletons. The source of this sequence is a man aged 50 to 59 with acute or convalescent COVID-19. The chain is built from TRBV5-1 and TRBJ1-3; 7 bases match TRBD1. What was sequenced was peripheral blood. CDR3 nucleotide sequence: TGCGCCAGCAGCTGGGACAGCGCCTCTGGAAACACCATATATTTT. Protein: CASSWDSASGNTIYF. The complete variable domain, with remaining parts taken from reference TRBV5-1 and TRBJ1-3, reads KAGVTQTPRYLIKTRGQQVTLSCSPISGHRSVSWYQQTPGQGLQFLFEYFSETQRNKGNFPGRFSGRQFSNSRSEMNVSTLELGDSALYLCASSWDSASGNTIYFGEGSWLTVV.